This is a list of T cell receptor beta chains from one sample in a study of blood T cells in healthy people across ages. TCRdb re-derived calls from the 5' RACE reads in MiXCR, one entry per CDR3 protein. The repertoire consists of some 710,000 distinct CDR3 sequences, with about 24% occurring once and the leading ten covering about 20%. What was sequenced was blood. The receptors derive from an older man in good health. CDR3s leave out the opening cysteine and the closing phenylalanine or tryptophan. A D gene is named only where the DNA matches it firmly.

d_gene: TRBD2
v_gene: TRBV7-2
CDR3aa: ASSRTSGSDNEQF

d_gene: NA
v_gene: TRBV5-1
CDR3aa: ASSPDLTLLTYNEQF

d_gene: NA
v_gene: TRBV15
CDR3aa: ATSRAEATNEKLF

d_gene: TRBD2
v_gene: TRBV4-2
CDR3aa: ASSQDRLAVRDEQF

d_gene: TRBD1
v_gene: TRBV7-9
CDR3aa: ASMPGTVQGIQY

d_gene: NA
v_gene: TRBV12-3/TRBV12-4
CDR3aa: ASSFVRGREDNEQF

d_gene: NA
v_gene: TRBV3-1
CDR3aa: ASSQPMLAGLNSPLH

d_gene: NA
v_gene: TRBV5-1
CDR3aa: ASSLRRSDTDTQY

d_gene: NA
v_gene: TRBV4-3
CDR3aa: ASSLSTRNTEAF

d_gene: TRBD2
v_gene: TRBV27
CDR3aa: ASGRMGGGDTQY

d_gene: NA
v_gene: TRBV6-5
CDR3aa: ASSSGRPLGKLF

d_gene: TRBD1
v_gene: TRBV29-1
CDR3aa: SVGQGAKNTEAF

d_gene: NA
v_gene: TRBV28
CDR3aa: ASSLSSWGAGATYEQY

d_gene: NA
v_gene: TRBV20-1
CDR3aa: SAPGSYTGELF

d_gene: NA
v_gene: TRBV19
CDR3aa: ASSSTAANYGYT

d_gene: NA
v_gene: TRBV20-1
CDR3aa: SARPAATGNTIY